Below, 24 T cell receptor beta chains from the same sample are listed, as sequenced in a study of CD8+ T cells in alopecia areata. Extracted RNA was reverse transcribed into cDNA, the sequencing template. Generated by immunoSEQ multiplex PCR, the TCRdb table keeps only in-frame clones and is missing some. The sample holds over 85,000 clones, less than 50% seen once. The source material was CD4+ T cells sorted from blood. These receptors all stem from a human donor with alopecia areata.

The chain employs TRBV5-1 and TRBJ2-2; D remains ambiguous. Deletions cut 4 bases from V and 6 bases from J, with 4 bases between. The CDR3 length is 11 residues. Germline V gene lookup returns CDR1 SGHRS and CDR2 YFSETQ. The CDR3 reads CASSRAGELFF. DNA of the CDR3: TGCGCCAGCAGCCGGGCCGGGGAGCTGTTTTTT.

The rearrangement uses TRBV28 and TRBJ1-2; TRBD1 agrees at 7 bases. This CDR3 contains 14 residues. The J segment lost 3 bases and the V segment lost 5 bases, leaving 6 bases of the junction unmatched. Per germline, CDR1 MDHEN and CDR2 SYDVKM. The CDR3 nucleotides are TGTGCCAGCAGTACAGGGGCAACTTACTATGGCTACACCTTC. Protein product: CASSTGATYYGYTF.

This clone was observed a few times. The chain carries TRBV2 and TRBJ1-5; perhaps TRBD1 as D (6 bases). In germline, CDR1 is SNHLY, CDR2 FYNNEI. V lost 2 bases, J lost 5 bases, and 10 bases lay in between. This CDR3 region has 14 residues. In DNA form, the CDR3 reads TGTGCCAGCAGTGAACAACAGGGTTATCAGCCCCAGCATTTT. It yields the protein CASSEQQGYQPQHF.

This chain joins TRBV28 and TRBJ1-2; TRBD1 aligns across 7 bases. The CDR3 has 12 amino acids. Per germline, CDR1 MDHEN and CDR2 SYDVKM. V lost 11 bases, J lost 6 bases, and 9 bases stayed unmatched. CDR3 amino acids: CALGARGNGYTF. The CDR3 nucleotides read TGTGCCCTGGGGGCCAGGGGGAATGGCTACACCTTC.

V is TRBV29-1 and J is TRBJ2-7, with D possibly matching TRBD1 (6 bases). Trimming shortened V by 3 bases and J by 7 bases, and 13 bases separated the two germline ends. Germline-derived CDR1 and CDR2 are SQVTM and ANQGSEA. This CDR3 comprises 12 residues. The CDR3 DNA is TGCAGCGTTGACAGGGGTGCTCAAGAGCAGTACTTC. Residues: CSVDRGAQEQYF.

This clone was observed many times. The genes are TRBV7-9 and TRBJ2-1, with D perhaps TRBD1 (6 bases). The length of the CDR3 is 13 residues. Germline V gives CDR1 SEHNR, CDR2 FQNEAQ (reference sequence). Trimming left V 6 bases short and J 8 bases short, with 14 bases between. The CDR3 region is CASRSQGAHEQFF. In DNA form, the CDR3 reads TGTGCCAGCAGATCACAGGGAGCACATGAGCAGTTCTTC. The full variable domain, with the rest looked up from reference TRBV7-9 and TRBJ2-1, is DTGVSQNPRHKITKRGQNVTFRCDPISEHNRLYWYRQTLGQGPEFLTYFQNEAQLEKSRLLSDRFSAERPKGSFSTLEIQRTEQGDSAMYLCASRSQGAHEQFFGPGTRLTVL.

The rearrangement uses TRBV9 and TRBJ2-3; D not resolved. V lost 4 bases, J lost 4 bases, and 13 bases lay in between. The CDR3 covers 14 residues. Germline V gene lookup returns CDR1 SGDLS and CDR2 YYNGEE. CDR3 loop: CASSPFGFSDTQYF. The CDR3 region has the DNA TGTGCCAGCAGCCCCTTCGGGTTTTCAGATACGCAGTATTTT.

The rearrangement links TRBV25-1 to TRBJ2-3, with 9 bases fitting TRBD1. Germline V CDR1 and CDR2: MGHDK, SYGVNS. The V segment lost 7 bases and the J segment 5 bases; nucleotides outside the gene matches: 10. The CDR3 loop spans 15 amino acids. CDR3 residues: CASTPTGQGIDTQYF. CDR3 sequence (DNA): TGTGCCAGCACCCCGACGGGACAGGGCATAGATACGCAGTATTTT.

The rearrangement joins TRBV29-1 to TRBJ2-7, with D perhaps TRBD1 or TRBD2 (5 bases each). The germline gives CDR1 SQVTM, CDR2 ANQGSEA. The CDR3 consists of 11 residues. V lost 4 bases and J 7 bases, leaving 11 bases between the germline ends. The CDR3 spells CSVGPEGEQYF. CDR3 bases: TGCAGCGTTGGACCCGAGGGGGAGCAGTACTTC.

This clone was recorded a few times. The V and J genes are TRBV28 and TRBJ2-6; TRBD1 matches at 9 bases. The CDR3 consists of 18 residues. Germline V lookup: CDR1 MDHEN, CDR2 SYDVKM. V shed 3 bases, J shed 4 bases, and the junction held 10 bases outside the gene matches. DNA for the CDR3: TGTGCCAGCAGTTTCACAGGGACAGGGAGGTCCGGGGCCAACGTCCTGACTTTC. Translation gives CASSFTGTGRSGANVLTF.

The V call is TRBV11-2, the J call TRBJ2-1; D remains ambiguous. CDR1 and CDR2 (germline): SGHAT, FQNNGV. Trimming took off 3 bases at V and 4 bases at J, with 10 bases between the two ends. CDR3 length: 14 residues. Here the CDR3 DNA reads TGTGCCAGCAGCTTCCAGCCGGTTTACAATGAGCAGTTCTTC. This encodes CASSFQPVYNEQFF.

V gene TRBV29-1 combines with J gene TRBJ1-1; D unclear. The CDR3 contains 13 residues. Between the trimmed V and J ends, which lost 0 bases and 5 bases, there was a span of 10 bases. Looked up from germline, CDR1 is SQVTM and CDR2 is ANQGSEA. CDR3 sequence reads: CSVEEVKRTEAFF. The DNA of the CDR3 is TGCAGCGTTGAAGAGGTTAAGCGAACTGAAGCTTTCTTT.

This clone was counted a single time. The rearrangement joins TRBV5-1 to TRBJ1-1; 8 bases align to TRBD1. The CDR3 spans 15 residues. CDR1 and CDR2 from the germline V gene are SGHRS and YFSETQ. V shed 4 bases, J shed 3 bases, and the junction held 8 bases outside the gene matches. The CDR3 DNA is TGCGCCAGCAGCAAAATGACAGGGGTCGACACTGAAGCTTTCTTT. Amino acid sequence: CASSKMTGVDTEAFF.

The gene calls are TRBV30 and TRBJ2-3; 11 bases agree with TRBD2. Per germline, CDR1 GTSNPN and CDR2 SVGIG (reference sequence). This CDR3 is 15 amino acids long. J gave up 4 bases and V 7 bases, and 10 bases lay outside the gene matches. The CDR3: CAFNPLAGGPDTQYF. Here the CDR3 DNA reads TGTGCCTTTAACCCTCTAGCGGGGGGACCAGATACGCAGTATTTT. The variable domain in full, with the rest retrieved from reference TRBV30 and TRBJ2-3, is SQTIHQWPATLVQPVGSPLSLECTVEGTSNPNLYWYRQAAGRGLQLLFYSVGIGQISSEVPQNLSASRPQDRQFILSSKKLLLSDSGFYLCAFNPLAGGPDTQYFGPGTRLTVL.

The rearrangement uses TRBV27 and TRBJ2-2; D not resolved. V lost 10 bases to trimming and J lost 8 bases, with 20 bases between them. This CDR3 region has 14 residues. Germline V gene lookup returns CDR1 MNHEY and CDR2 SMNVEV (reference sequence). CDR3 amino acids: CATRRAETRGELFF. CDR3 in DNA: TGTGCCACCCGGCGAGCCGAAACGAGGGGGGAGCTGTTTTTT.

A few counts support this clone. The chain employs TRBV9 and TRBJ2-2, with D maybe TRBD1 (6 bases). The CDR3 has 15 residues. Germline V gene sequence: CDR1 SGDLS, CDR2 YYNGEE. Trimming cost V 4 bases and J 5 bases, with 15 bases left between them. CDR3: CASSPQGQRTGELFF. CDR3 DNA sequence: TGTGCCAGCAGCCCCCAGGGGCAGCGGACCGGGGAGCTGTTTTTT.

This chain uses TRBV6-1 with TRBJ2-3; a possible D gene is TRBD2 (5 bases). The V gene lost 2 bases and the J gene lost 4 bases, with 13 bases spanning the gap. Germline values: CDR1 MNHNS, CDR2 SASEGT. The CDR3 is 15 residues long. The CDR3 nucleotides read TGTGCCAGCAGTGAATGGGTTAGCGCGGCAGATACGCAGTATTTT. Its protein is CASSEWVSAADTQYF.

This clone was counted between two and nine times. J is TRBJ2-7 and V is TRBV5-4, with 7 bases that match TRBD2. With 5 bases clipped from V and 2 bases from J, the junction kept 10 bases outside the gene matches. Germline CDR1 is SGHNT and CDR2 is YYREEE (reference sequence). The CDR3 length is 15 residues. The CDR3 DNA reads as TGTGCCAGCAGACACGGCGCTAGCGGCCCCTACGAGCAGTACTTC. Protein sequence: CASRHGASGPYEQYF.

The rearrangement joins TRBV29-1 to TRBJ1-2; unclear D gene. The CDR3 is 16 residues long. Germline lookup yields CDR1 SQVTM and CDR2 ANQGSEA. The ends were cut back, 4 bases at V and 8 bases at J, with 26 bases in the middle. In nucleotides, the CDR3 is TGCAGCGTTGTTTTTTATGGGGAACGGAAGGGCGAGGGCTACACCTTC. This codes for CSVVFYGERKGEGYTF. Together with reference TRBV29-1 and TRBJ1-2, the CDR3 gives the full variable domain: SAVISQKPSRDICQRGTSLTIQCQVDSQVTMMFWYRQQPGQSLTLIATANQGSEATYESGFVIDKFPISRPNLTFSTLTVSNMSPEDSSIYLCSVVFYGERKGEGYTFGSGTRLTVV.

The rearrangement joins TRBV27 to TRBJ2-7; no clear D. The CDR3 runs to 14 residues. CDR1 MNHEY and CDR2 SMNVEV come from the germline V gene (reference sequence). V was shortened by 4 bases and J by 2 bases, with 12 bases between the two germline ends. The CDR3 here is CASSSERSTYEQYF. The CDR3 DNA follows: TGTGCCAGCAGTTCAGAGAGGTCCACCTACGAGCAGTACTTC.

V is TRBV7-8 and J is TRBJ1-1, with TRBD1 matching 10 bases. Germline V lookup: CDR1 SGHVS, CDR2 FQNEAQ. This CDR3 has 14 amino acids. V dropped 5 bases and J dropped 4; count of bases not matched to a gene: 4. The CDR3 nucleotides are TGTGCCAGCAGCATCGACAGGGGGCTCACTGAAGCTTTCTTT. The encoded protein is CASSIDRGLTEAFF.

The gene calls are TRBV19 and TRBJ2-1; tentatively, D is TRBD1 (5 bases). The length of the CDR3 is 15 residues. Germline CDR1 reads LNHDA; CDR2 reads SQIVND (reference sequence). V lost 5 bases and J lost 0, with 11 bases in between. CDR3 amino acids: CASSLQASSYNEQFF. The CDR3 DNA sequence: TGTGCCAGTAGTCTACAGGCGAGCTCCTACAATGAGCAGTTCTTC.

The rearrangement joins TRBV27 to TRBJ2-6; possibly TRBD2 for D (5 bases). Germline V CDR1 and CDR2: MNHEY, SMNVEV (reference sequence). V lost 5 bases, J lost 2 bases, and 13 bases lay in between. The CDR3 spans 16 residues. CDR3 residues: CASSPTRGTGANVLTF. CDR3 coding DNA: TGTGCCAGCAGTCCGACCCGGGGAACTGGGGCCAACGTCCTGACTTTC.

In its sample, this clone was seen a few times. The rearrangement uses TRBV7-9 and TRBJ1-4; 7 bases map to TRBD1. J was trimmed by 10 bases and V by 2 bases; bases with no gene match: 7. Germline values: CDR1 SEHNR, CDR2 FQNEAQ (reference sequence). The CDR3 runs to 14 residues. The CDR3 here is CASSLTQGTGKLFF. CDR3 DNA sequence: TGTGCCAGCAGCTTAACACAGGGGACGGGAAAACTGTTTTTT.